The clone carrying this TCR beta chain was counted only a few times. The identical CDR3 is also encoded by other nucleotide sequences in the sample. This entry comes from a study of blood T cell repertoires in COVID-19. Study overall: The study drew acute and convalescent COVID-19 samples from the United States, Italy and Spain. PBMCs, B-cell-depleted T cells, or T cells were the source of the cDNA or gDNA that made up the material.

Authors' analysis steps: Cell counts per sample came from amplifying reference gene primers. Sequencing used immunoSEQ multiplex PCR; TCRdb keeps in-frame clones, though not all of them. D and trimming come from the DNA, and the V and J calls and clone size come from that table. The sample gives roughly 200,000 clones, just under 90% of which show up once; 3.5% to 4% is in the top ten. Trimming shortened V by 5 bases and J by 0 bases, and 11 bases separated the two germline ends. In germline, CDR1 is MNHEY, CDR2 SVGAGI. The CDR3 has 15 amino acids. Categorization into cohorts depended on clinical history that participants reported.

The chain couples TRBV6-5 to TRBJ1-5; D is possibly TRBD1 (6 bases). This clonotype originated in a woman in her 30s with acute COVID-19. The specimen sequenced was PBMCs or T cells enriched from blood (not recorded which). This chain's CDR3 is CASSPRGDSNQPQHF. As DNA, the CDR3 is TGTGCCAGCAGTCCCAGGGGAGATAGCAATCAGCCCCAGCATTTT.